The TCR beta chain described here comes from a study of shared clonotypes between healthy human individuals. Whole-study context: There were three CD4 naive, three CD4 memory, two CD8 naive and one CD8 memory plates per donor. Notes on the study in general: Naive subsets generally exceeded memory subsets in estimated richness.

V dropped 5 bases and J dropped 8; count of bases not matched to a gene: 11. The germline V gene has CDR1 SEHNR and CDR2 FQNEAQ (reference sequence). The CDR3 spans 15 residues. The data were produced by immunoSEQ multiplex PCR, yet TCRdb's version contains in-frame clones alone and is incomplete. The data show over a million clones, around 76% seen once. Donors were healthy HIV-negative adults without recently reported acute infections or vaccinations. The donor cohort consisted entirely of Caucasian adults residing in Nashville, Tennessee. Worth noting for this clone: Its target is unknown.

The V and J genes are TRBV7-9 and TRBJ1-4, with 7 bases lining up with TRBD1. The sequenced material came from memory CD4+ T cells sorted from blood. Subset described: CD45RA-negative fraction. The TCR comes from a man aged 18 to 29 in good health. The CDR3 DNA follows: TGTGCCAGCAGCAATGGGGGACAGCCTTACGAAAAACTGTTTTTT. Protein sequence: CASSNGGQPYEKLFF. The complete variable domain, with remaining parts taken from reference TRBV7-9 and TRBJ1-4, reads DTGVSQNPRHKITKRGQNVTFRCDPISEHNRLYWYRQTLGQGPEFLTYFQNEAQLEKSRLLSDRFSAERPKGSFSTLEIQRTEQGDSAMYLCASSNGGQPYEKLFFGSGTQLSVL.